The entry below gives a single T cell receptor beta chain sequence along with its context. What it binds is not known. Sequencing was performed with immunoSEQ multiplex PCR; in TCRdb, only in-frame clones are kept and a portion is missing. The table has about 86,000 clones, 60% to 80% seen once. V lost 3 bases and J lost 7, with 9 bases in between. Germline CDR1 SGHTA, CDR2 FQGNSA. CDR3 size: 13 residues. The data were taken from a study of T cell responses to AZD1222 COVID-19 vaccine. Study summary: Analyses pooled second doses at about 4 or about 12 weeks. Study-wide findings and caveats: The study found Spike-specific TCR breadth and depth rose after two AZD1222 doses. Seropositive status at baseline applied to only six AZD1222 recipients.

The source of this sequence is an adult in good health. Sequences were derived from peripheral blood, sampled on day 0 of AZD1222 vaccination. The rearrangement joins TRBV7-2 to TRBJ2-2; D remains unclear. The CDR3 coding sequence is TGTGCCAGCAGCTTGAGACCGGACGGGGAGCTGTTTTTT. The encoded protein is CASSLRPDGELFF.